Shown below are 25 T cell receptor beta chains from a single sample sequenced in a study of blood T cell repertoires in COVID-19. Some clones are missing from TCRdb's copy, which holds only in-frame ones; the method was immunoSEQ multiplex PCR. The sample yields tens of thousands of clones, about 86% seen once. Sample: peripheral blood. All receptors derive from a man in his forties or fifties with active COVID-19.

The chain uses TRBV14 and TRBJ2-1; tentatively, D is TRBD2 (6 bases). V lost 0 bases to trimming and J lost 4 bases, with 13 bases between them. Germline assignment: CDR1 SGHDN and CDR2 FVKESK. The CDR3 extends over 16 amino acids. DNA for the CDR3: TGTGCCAGCAGCCAAGATCTTGGCGGGATATACAATGAGCAGTTCTTC. Its translation is CASSQDLGGIYNEQFF.

This chain uses TRBV6-6 with TRBJ1-1; tentatively, D is TRBD1 (6 bases). The germline V and J ends were trimmed by 6 bases and 6 bases, with 14 bases remaining between them. Germline loops: CDR1 MNHNY, CDR2 SVGAGI (reference sequence). The CDR3 sequence is 13 residues long. The CDR3 bases are TGTGCCAGCAGGAGACAGGATTATGCTGAAGCTTTCTTT. Translating gives CASRRQDYAEAFF.

The chain has TRBV5-6 and TRBJ2-1, with TRBD2 as a possible D gene (6 bases). The length of the CDR3 is 15 residues. V was clipped by 2 bases and J by 0 bases, with 9 bases between them. The germline V gene has CDR1 SGHDT and CDR2 YYEEEE. CDR3 nucleotides: TGTGCCAGCAGCTTAGGGGACTTCTCCTACAATGAGCAGTTCTTC. As protein: CASSLGDFSYNEQFF.

The chain links TRBV4-2 to TRBJ1-1; 7 bases map to TRBD1. The J segment lost 5 bases and the V segment lost 4 bases, leaving 10 bases of the junction unmatched. CDR1 is LGHNA and CDR2 is YNFKEQ in the germline V gene. This CDR3 is 15 amino acids long. The CDR3 protein is CASSLGQAGDTEAFF. In DNA form, the CDR3 reads TGTGCCAGCAGCCTAGGACAGGCCGGGGATACTGAAGCTTTCTTT.

The rearrangement joins TRBV11-2 to TRBJ2-5; 9 bases agree with TRBD2. V lost 4 bases, J lost 4 bases, and 13 bases stayed unmatched. The CDR3 extends over 17 amino acids. Per the germline V gene, CDR1 is SGHAT and CDR2 is FQNNGV. The CDR3, as DNA: TGTGCCAGCAGCTCCCATAGCGGGGGCCTTTCCACAGAGACCCAGTACTTC. Residues: CASSSHSGGLSTETQYF.

The rearrangement joins TRBV28 to TRBJ2-3, with D possibly TRBD2 on 6 matching bases. The V gene's germline CDR1 is MDHEN and CDR2 SYDVKM. The CDR3 has 12 residues. V lost 5 bases and J 9 bases, leaving 12 bases between the germline ends. The CDR3: CASSAGLQTQYF. CDR3 DNA sequence: TGTGCCAGCAGTGCGGGACTGCAGACGCAGTATTTT.

The gene calls are TRBV15 and TRBJ1-2, with 12 positions matching TRBD1. Germline loops: CDR1 LNHNV, CDR2 YYDKDF (reference sequence). V lost 3 bases, J lost 6 bases, and 14 bases stayed unmatched. The CDR3 loop spans 18 amino acids. The chain's CDR3 is CATSRLGAPGQGANGYTF. CDR3 in DNA: TGTGCCACCAGCAGGCTGGGAGCGCCGGGACAGGGGGCGAATGGCTACACCTTC.

The chain has TRBV11-2 and TRBJ2-7; 8 positions match TRBD2. The germline CDR1 and CDR2 sequences are SGHAT and FQNNGV. The CDR3 covers 15 residues. The trim removed 5 bases at V and 3 bases at J, leaving 9 bases unmatched. CDR3 in DNA: TGTGCCAGCAGCGACCAAAGGACTAGCATCTACGAGCAGTACGTC. Translation: CASSDQRTSIYEQYV.

The V call is TRBV7-2, the J call TRBJ2-2; TRBD2 aligns across 8 bases. Germline V gene data show CDR1 as SGHTA and CDR2 as FQGNSA. J gave up 5 bases and V 5 bases, and 10 bases lay outside the gene matches. The CDR3 is 16 residues long. The CDR3 sequence: CASSVSEAGVTGELFF. In nucleotides, the CDR3 is TGTGCCAGCAGCGTATCAGAAGCGGGAGTAACCGGGGAGCTGTTTTTT.

The chain's CDR3 is CASSGTDTYNEQFF. The DNA of the CDR3 is TGTGCCAGCAGCGGGACAGATACCTACAATGAGCAGTTCTTC. The chain has TRBV9 and TRBJ2-1; possibly TRBD1 for D (6 bases). The CDR3 sequence is 14 residues long. Trimming removed 3 bases from V and 2 bases from J, with 9 bases in between. CDR1 is SGDLS and CDR2 is YYNGEE in the germline V gene.

The V and J genes are TRBV3-1 (or the pseudogene TRBV3-2) and TRBJ2-1; 15 bases fit TRBD2. Trimming cost V 4 bases and J 0 bases; bases outside gene matches: 10. The CDR3 is 20 amino acids. CDR1 is LGHDT, CDR2 YNNKEL, per germline (reference sequence). The CDR3 nucleotides are TGTGCCAGCAGCCCGGGACTAGCGGGAGGTAGTATAAGCTCCTACAATGAGCAGTTCTTC. The encoded protein is CASSPGLAGGSISSYNEQFF.

The V gene is TRBV5-1, the J gene TRBJ2-7; D might be TRBD1 (6 bases). CDR3 size: 13 residues. Germline V gives CDR1 SGHRS, CDR2 YFSETQ. Trimming stripped 0 bases from V and 7 bases from J, with 11 bases between. CDR3 protein: CASSLVGAKEQYF. The CDR3, as DNA: TGCGCCAGCAGCTTGGTGGGGGCGAAAGAGCAGTACTTC.

This chain links TRBV1 with TRBJ2-1; the D call in the table, TRBD1, was not verified against the DNA. TRBV1 is marked as a pseudogene. The CDR3 sequence is 13 residues long. The CDR3 loop reads CTSSRAIYNEQFF. In DNA, the CDR3 is TGCACCAGCAGCCGGGCCATCTACAATGAGCAGTTCTTC.

The chain joins TRBV4-2 to TRBJ2-1, with 9 bases lining up with TRBD2. CDR3 size: 17 residues. CDR1 and CDR2 from the germline V gene are LGHNA and YNFKEQ. Trimming removed 1 base from V and 2 bases from J; junction bases left unmatched: 6. In DNA, the CDR3 is TGTGCCAGCAGCCAAGGTAATAGCGGGGGCCCCTACAATGAGCAGTTCTTC. Its translation is CASSQGNSGGPYNEQFF.

This clone was seen only a few times. This rearrangement joins TRBV6-1 to TRBJ2-7, with a tentative D call TRBD2 (6 bases). The V end lost 4 bases, the J end lost 2 bases, and 21 bases lay between the germline ends. The germline gives CDR1 MNHNS, CDR2 SASEGT. The CDR3 is made up of 17 amino acids. In DNA form, the CDR3 reads TGTGCCAGCAGTGCTTCGTCGGGGAGGCTGAGGGCCTACGAGCAGTACGTC. Amino acids: CASSASSGRLRAYEQYV.

The CDR3 is CASSEGGRTDTQYF. For the CDR3, the DNA is TGCGCCAGCAGTGAAGGGGGAAGAACAGATACGCAGTATTTT. The J gene is TRBJ2-3, the V gene TRBV10-1; D might be TRBD1 (6 bases). Germline V gene lookup returns CDR1 WNHNN and CDR2 SYGVQD (reference sequence). V was shortened by 3 bases and J by 3 bases, with 10 bases between the two germline ends. The CDR3 spans 14 residues.

The rearrangement links TRBV20-1 to TRBJ1-2; no firm D call. From germline, CDR1 is DFQATT and CDR2 SNEGSKA (reference sequence). This CDR3 contains 11 residues. Trimming removed 5 bases from V and 11 bases from J, with 15 bases in between. Here the CDR3 DNA reads TGCAGTGCTCGGGATCGGAGTAGGTACACCTTC. Its translation is CSARDRSRYTF.

This sequence joins TRBV27 and TRBJ1-5; TRBD1 matches 7 bases. CDR1 is MNHEY, CDR2 SMNVEV, per germline (reference sequence). This CDR3 region has 15 residues. V gave up 4 bases and J gave up 5 bases; unmatched junction bases: 8. In nucleotides, the CDR3 is TGTGCCAGCAGTTCTTTACAGGGGTTGGATCAGCCCCAGCATTTT. Translation gives CASSSLQGLDQPQHF.

The chain links TRBV5-1 to TRBJ2-1; 7 nucleotides match TRBD2. Trimming removed 4 bases from V and 4 bases from J; junction bases left unmatched: 8. The CDR3 extends over 15 amino acids. Germline CDR1 is SGHRS and CDR2 is YFSETQ. CDR3 sequence (DNA): TGCGCCAGCAGCCCCGCCGGGGACTATTACAATGAGCAGTTCTTC. Its protein is CASSPAGDYYNEQFF.

The V call is TRBV7-2, the J call TRBJ1-3, with TRBD1 as a possible D gene (5 bases). The CDR3 has 15 amino acids. The ends were cut back, 4 bases at V and 7 bases at J, with 17 bases in the middle. In germline, CDR1 is SGHTA, CDR2 FQGNSA. The DNA for the CDR3 is TGTGCCAGCAGCTCTCAGGGAGGCTCAAGGAACACCATATATTTT. This gives the protein CASSSQGGSRNTIYF.

The chain recombines TRBV28 with TRBJ1-4; no definite D call. The ends were cut back, 4 bases at V and 5 bases at J, with 17 bases in the middle. The CDR3 runs 16 residues. CDR1 is MDHEN, CDR2 SYDVKM, per germline. CDR3 protein: CASSSMDGGLNEKLFF. Here the CDR3 DNA reads TGTGCCAGCAGTTCGATGGACGGCGGGCTCAATGAAAAACTGTTTTTT. Full variable domain (rest looked up from reference TRBV28 and TRBJ1-4): DVKVTQSSRYLVKRTGEKVFLECVQDMDHENMFWYRQDPGLGLRLIYFSYDVKMKEKGDIPEGYSVSREKKERFSLILESASTNQTSMYLCASSSMDGGLNEKLFFGSGTQLSVL.

This chain connects TRBV9 to TRBJ1-1; tentatively, D is TRBD1 (5 bases). The CDR3 loop spans 15 amino acids. The germline gives CDR1 SGDLS, CDR2 YYNGEE. Deletions cut 0 bases from V and 3 bases from J, with 12 bases between. The CDR3 DNA follows: TGTGCCAGCAGCGTAGGTGGGTCGGGGGACACTGAAGCTTTCTTT. Translating it yields CASSVGGSGDTEAFF.

The V gene is TRBV5-5, the J gene TRBJ1-6; D is perhaps TRBD1 (5 bases). Germline V CDR1 and CDR2: SGHKS, YYEKEE (reference sequence). V was clipped by 0 bases and J by 11 bases, with 15 bases between them. The length of the CDR3 is 15 residues. As DNA, the CDR3 is TGTGCCAGCAGCTTGGACAGGCCCGAAATTACACCCCTCCACTTT. It translates to CASSLDRPEITPLHF.

This clone appeared a single time. The genes are TRBV19 and TRBJ1-4; no clear D gene. The CDR3 is 15 amino acids. Germline-derived CDR1 and CDR2 are LNHDA and SQIVND (reference sequence). V lost 7 bases, J lost 0 bases, and 12 bases lay in between. The CDR3 DNA follows: TGTGCCAGTAAGGAGGTTCCGGCAACTAATGAAAAACTGTTTTTT. This codes for CASKEVPATNEKLFF.

This clone came up once. The CDR3 nucleotides read TGCGCCAGCAGCTTGGCCGGGGGGACACAAAATTCACCCCTCCACTTT. This sequence encodes CASSLAGGTQNSPLHF. The chain recombines TRBV5-1 with TRBJ1-6; maybe TRBD1 (6 bases). CDR1 and CDR2 (germline): SGHRS, YFSETQ. V shed 0 bases and J shed 7 bases, with 14 bases lying between them. This CDR3 has 16 amino acids.